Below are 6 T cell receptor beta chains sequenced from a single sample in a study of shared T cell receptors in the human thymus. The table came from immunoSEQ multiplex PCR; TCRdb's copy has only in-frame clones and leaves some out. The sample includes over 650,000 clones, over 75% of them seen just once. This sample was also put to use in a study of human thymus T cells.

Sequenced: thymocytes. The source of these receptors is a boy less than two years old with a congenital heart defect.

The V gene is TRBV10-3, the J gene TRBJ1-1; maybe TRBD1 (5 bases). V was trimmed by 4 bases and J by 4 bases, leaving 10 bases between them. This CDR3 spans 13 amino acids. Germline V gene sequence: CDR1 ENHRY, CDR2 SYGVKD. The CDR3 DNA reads TGTGCCATCAGTGCAAGGGGTGTCACTGAAGCTTTCTTT. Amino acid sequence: CAISARGVTEAFF.

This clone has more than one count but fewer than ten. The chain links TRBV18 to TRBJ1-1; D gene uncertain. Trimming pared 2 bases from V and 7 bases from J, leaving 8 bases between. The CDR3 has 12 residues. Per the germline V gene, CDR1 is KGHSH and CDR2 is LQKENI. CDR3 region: CASSPNLDEAFF. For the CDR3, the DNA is TGTGCCAGCTCACCAAACCTAGATGAAGCTTTCTTT.

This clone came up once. This CDR3 is CASSSGVKHHEQFF. The CDR3 coding sequence is TGTGCCAGCAGTTCGGGGGTAAAGCACCATGAGCAGTTCTTC. The J gene is TRBJ2-1, the V gene TRBV28; a weak D match, TRBD2 (6 bases). CDR1 is MDHEN, CDR2 SYDVKM, per germline. There are 14 residues in the CDR3. V dropped 4 bases and J dropped 8 bases, with 15 bases sitting between them.

The CDR3 bases are TGCGCCAGCAGCCAAGATCGGGACAGGCAGTGGAACACTGAAGCTTTCTTT. Translation gives CASSQDRDRQWNTEAFF. The chain carries TRBV4-3 and TRBJ1-1; 8 bases are a match to TRBD1. The J segment lost 1 base and the V segment lost 0 bases, leaving 7 bases of the junction unmatched. Germline CDR1 reads LGHNA; CDR2 reads YSLEER. CDR3 size: 17 residues.

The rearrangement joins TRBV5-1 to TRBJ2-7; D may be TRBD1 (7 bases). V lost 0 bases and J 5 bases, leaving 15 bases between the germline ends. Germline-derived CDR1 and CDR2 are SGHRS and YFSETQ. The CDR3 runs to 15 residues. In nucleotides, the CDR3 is TGCGCCAGCAGCTTGGAAGGGGGCGGGGTGGACGAGCAGTACTTC. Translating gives CASSLEGGGVDEQYF.

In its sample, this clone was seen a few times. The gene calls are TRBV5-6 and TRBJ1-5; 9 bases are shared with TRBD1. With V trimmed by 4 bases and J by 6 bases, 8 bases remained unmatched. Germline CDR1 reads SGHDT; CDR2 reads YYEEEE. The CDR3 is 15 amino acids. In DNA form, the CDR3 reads TGTGCCAGCAGCCTGGGACAGGGACGGAGTCAGCCCCAGCATTTT. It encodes CASSLGQGRSQPQHF.